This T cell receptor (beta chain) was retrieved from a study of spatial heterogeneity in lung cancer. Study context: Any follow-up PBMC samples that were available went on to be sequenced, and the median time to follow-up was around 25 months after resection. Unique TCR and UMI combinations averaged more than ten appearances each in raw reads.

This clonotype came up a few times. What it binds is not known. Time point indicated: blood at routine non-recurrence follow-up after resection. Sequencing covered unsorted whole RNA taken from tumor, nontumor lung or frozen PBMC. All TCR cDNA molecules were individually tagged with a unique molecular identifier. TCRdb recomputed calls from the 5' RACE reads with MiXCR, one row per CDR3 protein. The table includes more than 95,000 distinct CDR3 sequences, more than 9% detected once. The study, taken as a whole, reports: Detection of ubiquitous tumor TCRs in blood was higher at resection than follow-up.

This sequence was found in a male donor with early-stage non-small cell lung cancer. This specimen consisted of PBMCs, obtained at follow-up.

The CDR3 sequence is CSVEFLRGSHEQYF. In DNA, the CDR3 is TGCAGCGTTGAGTTCCTCAGGGGGAGCCACGAGCAGTACTTC. This rearrangement joins TRBV29-1 to TRBJ2-7; 7 bases fit TRBD1. Germline V gene data show CDR1 as SQVTM and CDR2 as ANQGSEA. The CDR3 covers 14 residues. Unmatched junction bases numbered 10, after V lost 3 bases and J lost 5 bases.